A selection of T cell receptor beta chains follows, all from one sample in a study of control samples from healthy donors and cancer patients. TCRdb keeps only in-frame clones here, not all; method: immunoSEQ multiplex PCR. The sample gives 120,000 or so clones, roughly 91% of which show up once; around 1.6% is in the top ten. Sequencing input: PBMCs. All receptors derive from a man aged 45-65 years with head and neck cancer. CDR3s include the opening cysteine and the closing phenylalanine or tryptophan. D genes are given only for firm matches. Size is stated for part of the rows, as once, few or many counts, or as a class when the clone is expanded.

d_gene | j_gene | v_gene | abundance | CDR3aa | CDR3nt
TRBD1 | TRBJ1-5 | TRBV5-4 | NA | CASSLGGETGRSEPQHF | TGTGCCAGCAGCTTGGGGGGGGAGACAGGGAGGTCAGAGCCCCAGCATTTT
TRBD1 | TRBJ2-3 | TRBV2 | NA | CASSLRGQALFIDTQYF | TGTGCCAGCAGCCTCAGAGGACAGGCCTTATTCATAGATACGCAGTATTTT
NA | TRBJ2-2 | TRBV7-2 | NA | CASSFKFGGGELFF | TGTGCCAGCAGCTTTAAGTTCGGGGGCGGGGAGCTGTTTTTT
TRBD1 | TRBJ1-6 | TRBV3-1/TRBV3-2 | NA | CASSFTGDPPPLHF | TGTGCCAGCAGCTTTACAGGGGATCCGCCACCCCTCCACTTT
NA | TRBJ1-1 | TRBV7-9 | NA | CASRLPNGNTEAFF | TGTGCCAGCAGATTACCGAACGGGAACACTGAAGCTTTCTTT
NA | TRBJ2-2 | TRBV5-6 | NA | CASNVVGGSTGELFF | TGTGCCAGCAACGTTGTGGGGGGATCAACCGGGGAGCTGTTTTTT
TRBD2 | TRBJ2-3 | TRBV5-1 | once | CASSEGLAPTDTQYF | TGCGCCAGCAGCGAGGGACTAGCGCCCACAGATACGCAGTATTTT
TRBD1 | TRBJ2-1 | TRBV7-3 | NA | CASSPGQGGNEQFF | TGTGCCAGCAGCCCGGGACAGGGGGGGAATGAGCAGTTCTTC
NA | TRBJ1-1 | TRBV30 | NA | CAWSGGRAEAFF | TGTGCCTGGAGTGGAGGGCGAGCTGAAGCTTTCTTT
NA | TRBJ1-3 | TRBV6-2/TRBV6-3 | NA | CASSYSRLIDTIYF | TGTGCCAGCAGTTACTCAAGGTTGATCGACACCATATATTTT
NA | TRBJ1-1 | TRBV27 | NA | CASTRRGAGKLSTEAFF | TGTGCCAGCACCCGAAGGGGCGCAGGGAAGTTGAGCACTGAAGCTTTCTTT
NA | TRBJ1-1 | TRBV19 | NA | CASNYSPGNTEAFF | TGTGCCAGTAACTATAGTCCAGGGAACACTGAAGCTTTCTTT
TRBD1 | TRBJ1-3 | TRBV9 | NA | CASSIDRGPLYF | TGTGCCAGCAGCATCGACAGGGGACCCTTATATTTT
NA | TRBJ1-1 | TRBV3-1/TRBV3-2 | NA | CASSQDWGEAFF | TGTGCCAGCAGCCAAGATTGGGGGGAGGCTTTCTTT
NA | TRBJ1-1 | TRBV29-1 | NA | CSVERLQRMNTEAFF | TGCAGCGTAGAAAGGCTACAGAGGATGAACACTGAAGCTTTCTTT
NA | TRBJ1-6 | TRBV4-2 | NA | CASSQDAGALHF | TGTGCCAGCAGCCAAGATGCCGGGGCACTCCACTTT
NA | TRBJ1-3 | TRBV6-5 | NA | CASSFTQGFGNTIYF | TGTGCCAGCAGTTTCACGCAGGGATTTGGAAACACCATATATTTT
NA | TRBJ2-1 | TRBV5-1 | NA | CASSLEFYNEQFF | TGCGCCAGCAGCTTGGAGTTCTACAATGAGCAGTTCTTC
TRBD1 | TRBJ2-3 | TRBV9 | NA | CASSPTGGVTDTQYF | TGTGCCAGCAGCCCAACAGGGGGCGTCACAGATACGCAGTATTTT
NA | TRBJ2-1 | TRBV14 | NA | CASARLGVNNEQFF | TGTGCCAGTGCAAGATTGGGGGTCAACAATGAGCAGTTCTTC
TRBD1 | TRBJ2-7 | TRBV12-3/TRBV12-4 | NA | CASSSRDSSEQYF | TGTGCCAGCAGTTCCCGGGACAGCTCCGAGCAGTACTTC
NA | TRBJ1-1 | TRBV6-6 | NA | CASSYAGDLFAFF | TGTGCCAGCAGTTACGCGGGGGACCTCTTTGCTTTCTTT
NA | TRBJ2-2 | TRBV11-3 | NA | CASSLRGNTGELFF | TGTGCCAGCAGCTTAAGGGGGAACACCGGGGAGCTGTTTTTT
NA | TRBJ2-6 | TRBV9 | NA | CASSRDTNSGANVLTF | TGTGCCAGCAGCCGGGACACGAACTCTGGGGCCAACGTCCTGACTTTC
TRBD1 | TRBJ2-7 | TRBV5-1 | NA | CASRGPGQGSRFPSYEQYF | TGCGCCAGCAGGGGACCGGGACAGGGGTCTCGTTTTCCTAGTTACGAGCAGTACTTC
NA | TRBJ2-1 | TRBV10-3 | NA | CAINEYSYNEQFF | TGTGCCATCAACGAGTACTCCTACAATGAGCAGTTCTTC
NA | TRBJ1-6 | TRBV28 | NA | CASSLGSGRTLGAGSPLHF | TGTGCCAGCAGTTTGGGATCGGGACGGACTCTGGGAGCTGGTTCACCCCTCCACTTT
NA | TRBJ2-2 | TRBV19 | few | CASSITWATGELFF | TGTGCCAGTAGTATTACATGGGCCACCGGGGAGCTGTTTTTT
NA | TRBJ2-7 | TRBV4-2 | NA | CASSPVGQYEQYF | TGTGCCAGCAGCCCGGTGGGCCAGTACGAGCAGTACTTC
NA | TRBJ2-3 | TRBV21-1 | NA | CASSYIAANLSQGTDTQYF | TGTGCCAGCAGCTATATAGCGGCCAATCTTAGTCAAGGCACAGATACGCAGTATTTT
NA | TRBJ1-6 | TRBV30 | NA | CAWTLSQGHSPLHF | TGTGCCTGGACCCTCTCGCAGGGACATTCACCCCTCCACTTT
NA | TRBJ1-1 | TRBV7-2 | NA | CASSPLTSEAFF | TGTGCCAGCAGCCCACTTACAAGTGAAGCTTTCTTT
TRBD1 | TRBJ1-1 | TRBV18 | NA | CASSQDRGDTEAFF | TGTGCCAGCTCACAGGACAGGGGGGACACTGAAGCTTTCTTT
NA | TRBJ2-5 | TRBV4-2 | NA | CASSQGGVGETQYF | TGTGCCAGCAGCCAAGGGGGGGTCGGGGAGACCCAGTACTTC
TRBD1 | TRBJ2-2 | TRBV7-6 | NA | CASSVGQGRSGELFF | TGTGCCAGCAGCGTAGGACAGGGTCGATCCGGGGAGCTGTTTTTT
NA | TRBJ2-1 | TRBV9 | NA | CASSVENGDNEQFF | TGTGCCAGCAGCGTAGAGAACGGGGACAATGAGCAGTTCTTC
NA | TRBJ2-7 | TRBV18 | NA | CASSPFPGQRTSYEQYF | TGTGCCAGCTCACCCTTTCCAGGACAGCGGACATCCTACGAGCAGTACTTC
NA | TRBJ1-3 | TRBV6-6 | NA | CASSPRQGGNTIYF | TGTGCCAGCAGTCCCCGCCAGGGCGGAAACACCATATATTTT
NA | TRBJ1-1 | TRBV24-1 | NA | CATRGTSTEAFF | TGTGCCACCCGGGGTACGTCTACTGAAGCTTTCTTT
TRBD1 | TRBJ1-2 | TRBV6-5 | NA | CASTPGQGNYGYTF | TGTGCCAGCACCCCGGGACAGGGTAACTATGGCTACACCTTC
NA | TRBJ2-3 | TRBV5-1 | NA | CASSLPQGTSTDTQYF | TGCGCCAGCAGCTTGCCCCAGGGAACTAGCACAGATACGCAGTATTTT
NA | TRBJ2-7 | TRBV4-1 | NA | CASSPPRAGTLREQYF | TGCGCCAGCAGCCCCCCAAGAGCCGGGACCCTGCGGGAGCAGTACTTC
NA | TRBJ1-4 | TRBV6-2/TRBV6-3 | NA | CASSSGWEKLFF | TGTGCCAGCAGTTCGGGATGGGAAAAACTGTTTTTT
NA | TRBJ2-3 | TRBV30 | NA | CAWSPRDTQYF | TGTGCCTGGAGTCCACGGGATACGCAGTATTTT
NA | TRBJ2-5 | TRBV12-3/TRBV12-4 | NA | CASSLAQETQYF | TGTGCCAGCAGTCTAGCACAAGAGACCCAGTACTTC
TRBD1 | TRBJ1-1 | TRBV6-6 | NA | CASSYYDRGHTEAFF | TGTGCCAGCAGTTACTACGACAGGGGGCACACTGAAGCTTTCTTT
NA | TRBJ2-2 | TRBV29-1 | NA | CAARGPAGELFF | TGCGCCGCCAGGGGTCCGGCCGGGGAGCTGTTTTTT
NA | TRBJ1-1 | TRBV5-6 | NA | CASTWFGRSENTEAFF | TGTGCCAGCACCTGGTTCGGGAGGTCTGAGAACACTGAAGCTTTCTTT
NA | TRBJ1-2 | TRBV4-2 | NA | CASSQDVGAGYGYTF | TGTGCCAGCAGCCAAGATGTGGGGGCTGGCTATGGCTACACCTTC
NA | TRBJ1-1 | TRBV7-2 | NA | CASSLGDMGNTEAFF | TGTGCCAGCAGCTTAGGGGACATGGGGAACACTGAAGCTTTCTTT
TRBD2 | TRBJ2-7 | TRBV7-2 | NA | CASSLARASGVEQYF | TGTGCCAGCAGCCTGGCCCGGGCTAGCGGGGTTGAGCAGTACTTC
NA | TRBJ2-1 | TRBV30 | NA | CAFTRGNTRYEQFF | TGTGCCTTTACCAGGGGTAACACCCGCTATGAGCAGTTCTTC
NA | TRBJ2-5 | TRBV7-2 | NA | CASSLVGAGGTQYF | TGTGCCAGCAGCTTGGTTGGTGCCGGGGGGACCCAGTACTTC
TRBD2 | TRBJ2-7 | TRBV3-1/TRBV3-2 | NA | CASSQGLAGVYEQYF | TGTGCCAGCAGCCAGGGACTAGCGGGGGTATACGAGCAGTACTTC
NA | TRBJ2-7 | TRBV19 | NA | CASSPTWGSYEQYF | TGTGCCAGTAGTCCCACCTGGGGCTCCTACGAGCAGTACTTC